What follows are 20 T cell receptor beta chains derived from one specimen sequenced in a study of regulatory T cells in long-lasting Graves disease. Libraries of TCR beta came from iRepertoire HTBI primers plus Arm-PCR of CDR3 regions. In TCRdb, the multiplex PCR reads were re-called with MiXCR into one record per CDR3 protein. The sample records approximately 350,000 distinct CDR3 sequences, less than 30% being singletons. Sample time point: persistent/refractory GD, antithyroid drugs over 5 years with positive TRAb. PBMC RNA was the source of the TCR library. The source was peripheral blood mononuclear cells (PBMCs), collected when the disease was refractory, from a patient treated with antithyroid drugs. Every receptor here comes from a woman aged 40 to 50 with Graves disease.

This clonotype was observed a handful of times. The chain employs TRBV24-1 and TRBJ1-5; perhaps TRBD1 as D (6 bases). Trimming took off 6 bases at V and 3 bases at J, with 8 bases between the two ends. CDR1 and CDR2 from the germline V gene are KGHDR and SFDVKD. There are 13 residues in the CDR3. The CDR3, as DNA: TGTGCCACCAGTACAGGGATCAATCAGCCCCAGCATTTT. Encoded protein: CATSTGINQPQHF.

This clonotype came up a few times. A clone one base away is much larger, so this may be a read error. J is TRBJ2-5 and V is TRBV12-5, with a weak D call TRBD1 (6 bases). Germline lookup yields CDR1 LGHNT and CDR2 FRNRAP. Trimming pared 6 bases from V and 7 bases from J, leaving 18 bases between. This CDR3 is 14 amino acids long. The CDR3: CASGPGTRLGTQYF. CDR3 DNA sequence: TGTGCTAGTGGACCAGGGACAAGGTTGGGGACCCAGTACTTC.

The chain recombines TRBV12-5 with TRBJ1-1, with D unresolved. The germline V and J ends were trimmed by 7 bases and 0 bases, with 12 bases remaining between them. Germline values: CDR1 LGHNT, CDR2 FRNRAP. This CDR3 has 14 amino acids. DNA of the CDR3: TGTGCTAGTGCCTCCGGTCTTCTGAACACTGAAGCTTTCTTT. Translation: CASASGLLNTEAFF.

This clonotype appeared a few times. V is TRBV30 and J is TRBJ2-5; D ambiguous. The CDR3 contains 13 residues. With 2 bases removed from V and 2 bases from J, the gap between germline ends came to 9 bases. Germline V gene data show CDR1 as GTSNPN and CDR2 as SVGIG (reference sequence). As DNA, the CDR3 is TGTGCCTGGAGTAAAGGATTTCAAGAGACCCAGTACTTC. This translates into CAWSKGFQETQYF.

The chain carries TRBV6-9 and TRBJ2-5; D may be TRBD1 (6 bases). Germline V gene lookup returns CDR1 MNHGY and CDR2 SVAAGI. The V end lost 4 bases, the J end lost 4 bases, and 13 bases lay between the germline ends. The CDR3 loop spans 14 amino acids. The CDR3 is CASSFPDRPETQYF. Here the CDR3 DNA reads TGTGCCAGCAGTTTCCCGGACAGACCAGAGACCCAGTACTTC.

In its sample, this clonotype was seen many times. This rearrangement joins TRBV6-1 to TRBJ2-7; D unresolved. Germline-derived CDR1 and CDR2 are MNHNS and SASEGT. V lost 5 bases to trimming and J lost 0 bases, with 11 bases between them. The CDR3 is 14 amino acids. The CDR3 sequence: CASSPGSSSYEQYF. CDR3 in DNA: TGTGCCAGCAGTCCCGGTAGCAGCTCCTACGAGCAGTACTTC.

As DNA, the CDR3 is TGTGCCATCAGGTCCGGGACAGGGTCAGATACGCAGTATTTT. Translation: CAIRSGTGSDTQYF. The V call is TRBV10-3, the J call TRBJ2-3; TRBD1 matches 9 bases. Germline V gives CDR1 ENHRY, CDR2 SYGVKD. V shed 6 bases and J 4 bases; nucleotides not matched to a gene: 5. The CDR3 runs 14 residues.

This clonotype was counted a few times. The chain joins TRBV19 to TRBJ1-1; D is unresolved. The CDR3 consists of 14 residues. Germline V lookup: CDR1 LNHDA, CDR2 SQIVND (reference sequence). V was cut by 5 bases and J by 3 bases, with 13 bases left in between. CDR3 bases: TGTGCCAGTAGTCCCGCGGGTGGGTACACTGAAGCTTTCTTT. Translating it yields CASSPAGGYTEAFF.

This rearrangement joins TRBV2 to TRBJ1-5, with D perhaps TRBD1 (6 bases). Deletions cut 6 bases from V and 2 bases from J, with 17 bases between. There are 16 residues in the CDR3. Germline CDR1 is SNHLY and CDR2 is FYNNEI. DNA for the CDR3: TGTGCCAGCAGCTTCTCTGGGGGCCTGGGCAATCAGCCCCAGCATTTT. It encodes CASSFSGGLGNQPQHF.

The V gene is TRBV6-1, the J gene TRBJ1-5; D unresolved. The CDR3 is 14 amino acids. V shed 8 bases and J shed 2 bases, with 13 bases lying between them. CDR1 is MNHNS, CDR2 SASEGT, per germline. The CDR3 reads CASSMGAGNQPQHF. In DNA, the CDR3 is TGTGCCAGCTCGATGGGTGCGGGCAATCAGCCCCAGCATTTT.

This clonotype has ten or more counts. The chain employs TRBV6-2 or TRBV6-3 and TRBJ2-6; 11 nucleotides agree with TRBD1. This CDR3 has 19 residues. V lost 2 bases and J lost 0; bases outside the gene matches: 6. In germline, CDR1 is MNHEY, CDR2 SVGEGT. The CDR3 sequence: CASSYAGTGGDSGANVLTF. Written as DNA, the CDR3 is TGTGCCAGCAGTTACGCCGGGACAGGGGGAGACTCTGGGGCCAACGTCCTGACTTTC.

This clonotype was recorded many times. Its ends do not fully match the called genes, so a read error is possible. J is TRBJ1-5 and V is TRBV27, with D uncertain. This CDR3 spans 15 amino acids. Per germline, CDR1 MNHEY and CDR2 SMNVEV (reference sequence). The chain's CDR3 is CASSLIGISDQPQHF. The CDR3 region has the DNA TGTGCCAGCAGTTTAATCGGCATTAGCGATCAGCCCCAGCATTTT.

This clonotype has ten or more counts. V and J are TRBV10-3 and TRBJ2-5; D remains ambiguous. CDR3 size: 15 residues. V shed 6 bases and J shed 1 base, with 15 bases lying between them. The germline V gene encodes CDR1 ENHRY and CDR2 SYGVKD. CDR3 sequence: CAISPDGATQETQYF. The CDR3 nucleotides read TGTGCCATCAGCCCGGACGGAGCGACCCAAGAGACCCAGTACTTC.

This clonotype was found a few times. V gene TRBV27 combines with J gene TRBJ2-7; 15 nucleotides align to TRBD2. Germline lookup yields CDR1 MNHEY and CDR2 SMNVEV (reference sequence). V was pared by 3 bases and J by 6 bases, with 6 bases of the junction left unmatched. This CDR3 spans 16 amino acids. The CDR3 loop reads CASSFYWTSGRVEQYF. The CDR3 DNA sequence: TGTGCCAGCAGTTTCTACTGGACTAGCGGGAGGGTCGAGCAGTACTTC.

In this sample, this clonotype turned up a few times. CDR3 loop: CASGLNWGGADTGELFF. CDR3 coding DNA: TGTGCCAGCGGCCTCAACTGGGGAGGGGCCGACACCGGGGAGCTGTTTTTT. The chain has TRBV12-3 or TRBV12-4 and TRBJ2-2, with 7 bases that match TRBD2. Trimming took 8 bases from V and 3 from J; bases not matched to a gene: 15. The CDR3 extends over 17 amino acids.

The CDR3 DNA reads TGTGCCAGCAGTTATAGTTGGGGGGAATACAGCGAGCAGTACTTC. Protein: CASSYSWGEYSEQYF. V and J are TRBV6-5 and TRBJ2-7; the D gene is possibly TRBD2 (6 bases). V shed 3 bases and J shed 6 bases, with 18 bases lying between them. The germline gives CDR1 MNHEY, CDR2 SVGAGI. There are 15 residues in the CDR3.

The V gene is TRBV6-2 or TRBV6-3, the J gene TRBJ1-1; D might be TRBD1 (6 bases). V shed 2 bases and J shed 6 bases, with 19 bases lying between them. Germline V gives CDR1 MNHEY, CDR2 SVGEGT. The CDR3 covers 16 residues. CDR3 DNA sequence: TGTGCCAGCAGTTACGGGGCTAGAGGGGGGGCCCCTGAAGCTTTCTTT. Its protein product is CASSYGARGGAPEAFF.

This clonotype came up many times. This chain connects TRBV28 to TRBJ2-2; tentatively, D is TRBD1 (5 bases). The CDR3 has 15 amino acids. Trimming stripped 7 bases from V and 1 base from J, with 13 bases between. CDR1 MDHEN and CDR2 SYDVKM come from the germline V gene. CDR3 sequence: CASKKGQQNTGELFF. The CDR3 nucleotides read TGTGCCAGCAAGAAGGGGCAGCAGAACACCGGGGAGCTGTTTTTT.

Comment on this clonotype: Being one base from a much bigger clone, this may be a read error. The chain uses TRBV29-1 and TRBJ1-2, with D maybe TRBD1 (5 bases). V was shortened by 5 bases and J by 4 bases, with 14 bases between the two germline ends. The CDR3 covers 13 residues. Germline CDR1 is SQVTM and CDR2 is ANQGSEA. The CDR3 DNA sequence: TGCAGCGTTCTAGGCCGGGGCAGCTATGGCTACACCTTC. Translation gives CSVLGRGSYGYTF.

There are a few counts of this clonotype. This chain connects TRBV5-1 to TRBJ1-1; tentatively, D is TRBD1 (6 bases). The germline V and J ends were trimmed by 1 base and 1 base, with 23 bases remaining between them. Per germline, CDR1 SGHRS and CDR2 YFSETQ. This CDR3 contains 19 residues. CDR3 residues: CASSLFGIQGRNGNTEAFF. In DNA form, the CDR3 reads TGCGCCAGCAGCTTGTTTGGAATTCAGGGGCGGAATGGGAACACTGAAGCTTTCTTT.